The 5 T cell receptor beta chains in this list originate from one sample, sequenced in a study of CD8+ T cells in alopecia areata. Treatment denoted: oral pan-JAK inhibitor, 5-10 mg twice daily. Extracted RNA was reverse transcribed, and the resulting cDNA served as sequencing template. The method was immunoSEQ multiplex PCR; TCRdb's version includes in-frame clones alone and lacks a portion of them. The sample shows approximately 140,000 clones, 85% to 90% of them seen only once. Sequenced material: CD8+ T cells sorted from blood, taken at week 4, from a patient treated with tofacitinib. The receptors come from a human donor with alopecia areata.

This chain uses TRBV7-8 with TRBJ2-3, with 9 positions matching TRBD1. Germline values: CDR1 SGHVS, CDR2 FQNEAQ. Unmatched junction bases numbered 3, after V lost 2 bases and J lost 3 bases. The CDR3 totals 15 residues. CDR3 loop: CASSLLDRGTDTQYF. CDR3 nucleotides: TGTGCCAGCAGCTTACTGGACAGGGGAACAGATACGCAGTATTTT.

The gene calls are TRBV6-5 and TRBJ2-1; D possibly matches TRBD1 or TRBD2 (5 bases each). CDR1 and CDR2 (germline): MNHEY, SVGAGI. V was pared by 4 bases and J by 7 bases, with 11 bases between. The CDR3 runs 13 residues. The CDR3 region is CASSSGRGNEQFF. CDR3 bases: TGTGCCAGCAGTTCGGGGCGTGGAAATGAGCAGTTCTTC.

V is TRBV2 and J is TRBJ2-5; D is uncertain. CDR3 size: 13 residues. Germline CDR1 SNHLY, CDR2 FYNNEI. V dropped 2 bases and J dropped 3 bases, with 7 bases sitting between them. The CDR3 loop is CASSEPLKETQYF. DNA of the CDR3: TGTGCCAGCAGTGAACCACTTAAAGAGACCCAGTACTTC.

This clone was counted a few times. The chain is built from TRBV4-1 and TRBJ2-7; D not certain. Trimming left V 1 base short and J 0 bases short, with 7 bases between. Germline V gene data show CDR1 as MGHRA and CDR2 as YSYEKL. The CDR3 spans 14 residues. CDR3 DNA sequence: TGCGCCAGCAGCCAAGGAGAAAGCTCCTACGAGCAGTACTTC. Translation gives CASSQGESSYEQYF.

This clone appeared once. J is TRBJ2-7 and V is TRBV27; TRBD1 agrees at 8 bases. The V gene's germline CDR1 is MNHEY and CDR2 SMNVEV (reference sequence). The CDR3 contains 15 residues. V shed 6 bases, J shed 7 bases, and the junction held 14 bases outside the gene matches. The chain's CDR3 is CASSPSIQGAWEQYF. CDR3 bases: TGTGCCAGCAGCCCCTCAATTCAGGGGGCTTGGGAGCAGTACTTC.